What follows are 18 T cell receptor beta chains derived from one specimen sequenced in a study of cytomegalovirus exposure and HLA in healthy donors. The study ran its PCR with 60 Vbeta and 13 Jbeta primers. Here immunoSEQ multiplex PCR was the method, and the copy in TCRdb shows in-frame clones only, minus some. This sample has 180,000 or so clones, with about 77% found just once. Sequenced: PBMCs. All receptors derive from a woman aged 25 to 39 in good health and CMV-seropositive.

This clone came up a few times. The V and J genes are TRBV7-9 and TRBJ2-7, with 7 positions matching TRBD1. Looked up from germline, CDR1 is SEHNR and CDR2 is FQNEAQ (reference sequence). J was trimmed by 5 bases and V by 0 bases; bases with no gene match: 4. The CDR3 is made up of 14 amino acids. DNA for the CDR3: TGTGCCAGCAGCTTAGCGAGGGGGCTCGACGAGCAGTACTTC. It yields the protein CASSLARGLDEQYF.

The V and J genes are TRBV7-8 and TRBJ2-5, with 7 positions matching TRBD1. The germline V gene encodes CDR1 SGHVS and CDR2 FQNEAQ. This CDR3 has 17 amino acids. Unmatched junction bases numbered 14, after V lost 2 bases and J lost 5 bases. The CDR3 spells CASSLTPMIAGGETQYF. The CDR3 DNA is TGTGCCAGCAGCTTAACCCCGATGATAGCAGGGGGTGAGACCCAGTACTTC.

CDR3 nucleotides: TGCGCCAGCAGCCAGGGACAGAATCAGCCCCAGCATTTT. It encodes CASSQGQNQPQHF. The gene calls are TRBV5-1 and TRBJ1-5; 7 positions agree with TRBD1. The germline CDR1 and CDR2 sequences are SGHRS and YFSETQ. Trimming cost V 4 bases and J 4 bases; bases outside gene matches: 2. This CDR3 comprises 13 residues.

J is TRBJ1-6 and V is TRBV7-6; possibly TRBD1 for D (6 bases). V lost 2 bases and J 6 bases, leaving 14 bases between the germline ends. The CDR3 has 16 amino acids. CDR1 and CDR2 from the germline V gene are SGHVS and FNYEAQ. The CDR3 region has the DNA TGTGCCAGCAGCTTATCTGGCAGGGGACGTAATTCACCCCTCCACTTT. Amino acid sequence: CASSLSGRGRNSPLHF.

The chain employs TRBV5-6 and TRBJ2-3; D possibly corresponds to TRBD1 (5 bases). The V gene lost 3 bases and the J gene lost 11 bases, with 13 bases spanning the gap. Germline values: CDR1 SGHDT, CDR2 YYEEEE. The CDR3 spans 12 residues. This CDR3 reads CASSSREWEQYF. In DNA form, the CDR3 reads TGTGCCAGCAGCTCCAGGGAATGGGAGCAGTATTTT.

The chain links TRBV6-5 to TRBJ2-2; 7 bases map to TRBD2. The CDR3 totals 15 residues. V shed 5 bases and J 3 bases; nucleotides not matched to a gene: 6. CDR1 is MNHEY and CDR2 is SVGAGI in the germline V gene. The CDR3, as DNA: TGTGCCAGCAGTCTCCAGGGAGGGTACACCGGGGAGCTGTTTTTT. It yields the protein CASSLQGGYTGELFF.

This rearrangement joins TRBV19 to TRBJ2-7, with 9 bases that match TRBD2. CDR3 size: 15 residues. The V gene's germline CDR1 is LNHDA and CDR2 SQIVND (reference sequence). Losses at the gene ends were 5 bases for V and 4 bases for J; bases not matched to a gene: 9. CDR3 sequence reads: CASSQIAGEVYEQYF. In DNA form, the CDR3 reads TGTGCCAGTAGTCAAATAGCGGGGGAAGTTTACGAGCAGTACTTC.

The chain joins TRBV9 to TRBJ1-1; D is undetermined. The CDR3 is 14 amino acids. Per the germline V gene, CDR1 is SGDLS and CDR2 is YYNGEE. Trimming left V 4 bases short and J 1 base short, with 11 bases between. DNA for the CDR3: TGTGCCAGCAGCCGTAGATCAGGGAACACTGAAGCTTTCTTT. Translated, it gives CASSRRSGNTEAFF.

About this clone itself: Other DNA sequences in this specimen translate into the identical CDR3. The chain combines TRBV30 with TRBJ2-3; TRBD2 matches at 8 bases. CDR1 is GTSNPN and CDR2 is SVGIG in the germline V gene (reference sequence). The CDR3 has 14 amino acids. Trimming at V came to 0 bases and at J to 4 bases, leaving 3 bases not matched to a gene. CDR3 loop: CAWSVPGGADTQYF. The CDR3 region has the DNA TGTGCCTGGAGTGTCCCGGGGGGGGCAGATACGCAGTATTTT.

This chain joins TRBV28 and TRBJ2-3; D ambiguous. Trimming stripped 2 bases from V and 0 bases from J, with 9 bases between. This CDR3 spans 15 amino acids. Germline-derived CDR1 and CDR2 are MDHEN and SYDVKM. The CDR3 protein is CASSLGFYSTDTQYF. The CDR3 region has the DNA TGTGCCAGCAGTTTAGGTTTCTACAGCACAGATACGCAGTATTTT.

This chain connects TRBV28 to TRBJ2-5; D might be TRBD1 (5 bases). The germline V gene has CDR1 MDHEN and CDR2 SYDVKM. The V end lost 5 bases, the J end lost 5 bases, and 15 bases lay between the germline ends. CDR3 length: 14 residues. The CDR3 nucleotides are TGTGCCAGCAGTAAAGGACAAACGCGGGAGACCCAGTACTTC. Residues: CASSKGQTRETQYF.

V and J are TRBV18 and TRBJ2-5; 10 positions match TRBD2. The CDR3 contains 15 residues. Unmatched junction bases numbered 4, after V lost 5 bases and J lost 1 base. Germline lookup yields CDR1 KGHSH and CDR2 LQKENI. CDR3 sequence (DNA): TGTGCCAGCTCAGCACTAGCGGGGCTCCAAGAGACCCAGTACTTC. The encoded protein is CASSALAGLQETQYF.

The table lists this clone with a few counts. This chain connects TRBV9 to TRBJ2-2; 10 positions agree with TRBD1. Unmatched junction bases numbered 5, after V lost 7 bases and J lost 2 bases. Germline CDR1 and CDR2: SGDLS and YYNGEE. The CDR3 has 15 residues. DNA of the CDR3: TGTGCCAGCGGGACAGGGGACCGTAACACCGGGGAGCTGTTTTTT. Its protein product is CASGTGDRNTGELFF.

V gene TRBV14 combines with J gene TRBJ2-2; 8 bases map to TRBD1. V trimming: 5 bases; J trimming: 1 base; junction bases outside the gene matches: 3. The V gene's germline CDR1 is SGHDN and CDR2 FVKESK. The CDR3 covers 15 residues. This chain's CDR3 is CASSSTGVNTGELFF. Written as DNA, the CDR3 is TGTGCCAGCAGCTCGACAGGGGTGAACACCGGGGAGCTGTTTTTT.

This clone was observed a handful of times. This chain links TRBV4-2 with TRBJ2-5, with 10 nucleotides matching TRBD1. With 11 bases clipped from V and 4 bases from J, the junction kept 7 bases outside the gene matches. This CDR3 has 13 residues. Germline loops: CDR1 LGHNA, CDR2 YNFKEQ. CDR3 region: CAAGTGASETQYF. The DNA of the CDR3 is TGTGCCGCGGGGACAGGGGCATCAGAGACCCAGTACTTC.

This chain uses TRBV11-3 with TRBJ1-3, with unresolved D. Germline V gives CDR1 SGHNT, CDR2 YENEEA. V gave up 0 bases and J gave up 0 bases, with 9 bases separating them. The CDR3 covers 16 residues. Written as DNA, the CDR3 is TGTGCCAGCAGCTTAGATCGGAGCATCTCTGGAAACACCATATATTTT. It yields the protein CASSLDRSISGNTIYF.

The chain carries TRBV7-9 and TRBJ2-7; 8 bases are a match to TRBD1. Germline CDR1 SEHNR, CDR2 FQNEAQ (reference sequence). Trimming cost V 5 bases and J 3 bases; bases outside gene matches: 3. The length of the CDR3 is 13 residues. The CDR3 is CASSPDRGYEQYF. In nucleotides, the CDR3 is TGTGCCAGCAGCCCCGACAGGGGCTACGAGCAGTACTTC.

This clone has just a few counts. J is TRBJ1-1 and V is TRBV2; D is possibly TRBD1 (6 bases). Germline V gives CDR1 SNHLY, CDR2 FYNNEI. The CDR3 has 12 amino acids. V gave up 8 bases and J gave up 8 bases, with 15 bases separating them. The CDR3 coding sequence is TGTGCCAGCTGGGGGCGACAGGCCGAAGCTTTCTTT. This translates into CASWGRQAEAFF.